One and the same sample provided the 32 T cell receptor beta chains below, sequenced in a study of CD8 T cells in Susac syndrome. The RNA input was roughly 0.45 to 1 ug, and it was reverse transcribed with random hexamers. MiXCR, applied by TCRdb to the immunoSEQ multiplex PCR reads, yields one record per CDR3 protein. Here the sample spans approximately 190,000 distinct CDR3 sequences, roughly 95% being singletons. Sequenced: CD4+ T cells from PBMCs. The receptors derive from a human donor with Susac syndrome.

The chain is built from TRBV20-1 and TRBJ2-1; possible D gene TRBD1, 5 bases. This CDR3 comprises 15 residues. Trimming stripped 5 bases from V and 0 bases from J, with 14 bases between. The germline gives CDR1 DFQATT, CDR2 SNEGSKA (reference sequence). The CDR3 bases are TGCAGTGCTTCCGACAGCCCAAACTCCTACAATGAGCAGTTCTTC. Translating gives CSASDSPNSYNEQFF.

The V gene is TRBV7-9, the J gene TRBJ2-7; D is undetermined. The V end was cut by 4 bases, the J end by 1 base, with 8 bases between. This CDR3 is 13 amino acids long. From germline, CDR1 is SEHNR and CDR2 FQNEAQ (reference sequence). The CDR3 sequence: CASSSPASYEQYF. CDR3 bases: TGTGCCAGCAGCTCCCCTGCGTCCTACGAGCAGTACTTC.

V gene TRBV28 combines with J gene TRBJ2-1; D possibly corresponds to TRBD1 (6 bases). Germline loops: CDR1 MDHEN, CDR2 SYDVKM. The V end was cut by 7 bases, the J end by 5 bases, with 12 bases between. This CDR3 comprises 13 residues. The DNA of the CDR3 is TGTGCCAGCATCCGGGACAACAACAATGAGCAGTTCTTC. Translated: CASIRDNNNEQFF.

CDR3: CASSLTGGQKNSPLHF. CDR3 in DNA: TGTGCCAGCAGCTTAACGGGGGGACAGAAGAATTCACCCCTCCACTTT. This chain uses TRBV7-3 with TRBJ1-6, with 7 nucleotides matching TRBD1. This CDR3 contains 16 residues. In germline, CDR1 is SGHTA, CDR2 FQGTGA. The ends lost 0 bases at V and 7 bases at J; junction bases unmatched: 6. Filled out from reference TRBV7-3 and TRBJ1-6, the complete variable domain reads GAGVSQTPSNKVTEKGKYVELRCDPISGHTALYWYRQSLGQGPEFLIYFQGTGAADDSGLPNDRFFAVRPEGSVSTLKIQRTERGDSAVYLCASSLTGGQKNSPLHFGNGTRLTVT.

The chain links TRBV5-1 to TRBJ2-7; D may be TRBD2 (6 bases). The CDR3 runs 13 residues. Trimming removed 5 bases at V and 2 bases at J, with 11 bases between. Germline V CDR1 and CDR2: SGHRS, YFSETQ. DNA for the CDR3: TGCGCCAGCAGGAGTGCGGGGACCTACGAGCAGTACTTC. Residues: CASRSAGTYEQYF.

The chain uses TRBV3-1 and TRBJ2-7, with D hard to call. Germline V gene data show CDR1 as LGHDT and CDR2 as YNNKEL (reference sequence). Trimming removed 0 bases from V and 2 bases from J, with 8 bases in between. The CDR3 length is 14 residues. CDR3 in amino acids: CASSQDAGTYEQYF. In DNA, the CDR3 is TGTGCCAGCAGCCAAGATGCAGGCACCTACGAGCAGTACTTC.

J is TRBJ2-1 and V is TRBV6-6; D possibly corresponds to TRBD1 (5 bases). With 7 bases removed from V and 9 bases from J, the gap between germline ends came to 25 bases. CDR1 and CDR2 from the germline V gene are MNHNY and SVGAGI (reference sequence). This CDR3 comprises 16 residues. This CDR3 is CASKKRAAGPPGEQFF. CDR3 nucleotides: TGTGCCAGCAAAAAAAGGGCCGCAGGGCCCCCGGGTGAGCAGTTCTTC.

The chain employs TRBV20-1 and TRBJ1-2; no clear D. CDR1 is DFQATT, CDR2 SNEGSKA, per germline (reference sequence). V was clipped by 0 bases and J by 6 bases, with 14 bases between them. CDR3 length equals 14 residues. In nucleotides, the CDR3 is TGCAGTGCTAGAGATTCGGTGTCAGGAGATGGCTACACCTTC. Protein: CSARDSVSGDGYTF.

This chain links TRBV12-3 or TRBV12-4 with TRBJ2-3; 9 positions agree with TRBD1. The CDR3 has 17 amino acids. Trimming cost V 6 bases and J 0 bases; bases outside gene matches: 10. In nucleotides, the CDR3 is TGTGCCAGCAGCCTTCGGACAGGGGCCCACAGCACAGATACGCAGTATTTT. Amino acid sequence: CASSLRTGAHSTDTQYF.

The V and J genes are TRBV30 and TRBJ2-7; 7 nucleotides agree with TRBD1. V shed 2 bases, J shed 0 bases, and the junction held 1 base outside the gene matches. Germline CDR1 and CDR2: GTSNPN and SVGIG (reference sequence). This CDR3 comprises 13 residues. The CDR3 nucleotides are TGTGCCTGGAGTCCAGGGGGCTCCTACGAGCAGTACTTC. This encodes CAWSPGGSYEQYF.

This chain connects TRBV14 to TRBJ2-3, with D unresolved. The germline gives CDR1 SGHDN, CDR2 FVKESK. CDR3 length: 12 amino acids. Trimming stripped 8 bases from V and 4 bases from J, with 10 bases between. The CDR3 protein is CASAPVSDTQYF. The CDR3 DNA follows: TGTGCCAGCGCGCCCGTATCAGATACGCAGTATTTT.

The CDR3 loop is CASSLALATNEQFF. The CDR3 DNA sequence: TGCGCCAGCAGCTTGGCACTAGCTACGAATGAGCAGTTCTTC. J is TRBJ2-1 and V is TRBV5-1; TRBD2 might be the D (6 bases). Germline CDR1 reads SGHRS; CDR2 reads YFSETQ. The CDR3 is made up of 14 amino acids. Trimming pared 0 bases from V and 7 bases from J, leaving 11 bases between.

DNA of the CDR3: TGTGCCAGCAGCTTGCAAGGACAGCAAGAGACCCAGTACTTC. Amino acids: CASSLQGQQETQYF. The chain couples TRBV5-6 to TRBJ2-5, with D possibly TRBD1 on 6 matching bases. V lost 1 base, J lost 2 bases, and 9 bases lay in between. The CDR3 is 14 residues long. Germline CDR1 reads SGHDT; CDR2 reads YYEEEE.

The rearrangement joins TRBV9 to TRBJ2-7; D remains unclear. The CDR3 runs to 14 residues. Trimming took off 3 bases at V and 5 bases at J, with 15 bases between the two ends. CDR1 is SGDLS, CDR2 YYNGEE, per germline. In DNA form, the CDR3 reads TGTGCCAGCAGCGCCTACTACTATTCCCACGAGCAGTACTTC. It yields the protein CASSAYYYSHEQYF.

The chain joins TRBV7-6 to TRBJ2-3, with 7 nucleotides matching TRBD1. J lost 4 bases, V lost 6 bases, and 10 bases had no gene match. Looked up from germline, CDR1 is SGHVS and CDR2 is FNYEAQ. This CDR3 has 15 amino acids. CDR3 DNA sequence: TGTGCCAGCAGTACAGGGGACGGACCTCCAGATACGCAGTATTTT. Protein: CASSTGDGPPDTQYF.

This chain links TRBV7-2 with TRBJ1-3; TRBD1 matches 8 bases. After removal of 5 bases from V and 4 bases from J, the junction contained 7 bases not matched to a gene. Looked up from germline, CDR1 is SGHTA and CDR2 is FQGNSA. The CDR3 sequence is 15 residues long. The CDR3 loop is CASSTQDREGNTIYF. CDR3 DNA: TGTGCCAGCAGCACCCAGGACAGGGAAGGAAACACCATATATTTT. The whole variable domain, filled in from reference TRBV7-2 and TRBJ1-3, reads GAGVSQSPSNKVTEKGKDVELRCDPISGHTALYWYRQSLGQGLEFLIYFQGNSAPDKSGLPSDRFSAERTGGSVSTLTIQRTQQEDSAVYLCASSTQDREGNTIYFGEGSWLTVV.

This chain uses TRBV18 with TRBJ2-3; 7 nucleotides match TRBD2. Germline V gene lookup returns CDR1 KGHSH and CDR2 LQKENI. CDR3 length: 13 residues. V gave up 8 bases and J gave up 0 bases; unmatched junction bases: 2. The CDR3, as DNA: TGTGCCAGCACCGGGGGGAGCACAGATACGCAGTATTTT. It yields the protein CASTGGSTDTQYF.

V is TRBV3-1 and J is TRBJ2-7, with D perhaps assigned TRBD1 or TRBD2 (5 bases each). V lost 2 bases and J 12 bases, leaving 23 bases between the germline ends. The CDR3 totals 15 residues. Per germline, CDR1 LGHDT and CDR2 YNNKEL (reference sequence). The CDR3, as DNA: TGTGCCAGCAGCCAAACTGGGAATACGGACTGGGGCCTGTACTTC. Its translation: CASSQTGNTDWGLYF.

This CDR3 reads CASTSLTGGSGANVLTF. CDR3 in DNA: TGTGCCAGCACCTCCCTCACAGGGGGATCTGGGGCCAACGTCCTGACTTTC. This chain uses TRBV6-1 with TRBJ2-6, with 8 bases that match TRBD1. J gave up 1 base and V 7 bases, and 9 bases lay outside the gene matches. This CDR3 region has 17 residues. Germline values: CDR1 MNHNS, CDR2 SASEGT.

This clonotype was picked up one time. The chain links TRBV3-1 to TRBJ2-6; 10 bases are shared with TRBD1. J gave up 2 bases and V 4 bases, and 5 bases lay outside the gene matches. Germline CDR1 reads LGHDT; CDR2 reads YNNKEL (reference sequence). CDR3 size: 17 residues. CDR3 sequence reads: CASSLRTGGTGANVLTF. The CDR3 DNA reads TGTGCCAGCAGCCTTCGGACAGGGGGTACTGGGGCCAACGTCCTGACTTTC.

The V call is TRBV29-1, the J call TRBJ2-3, with 10 bases fitting TRBD1. Per germline, CDR1 SQVTM and CDR2 ANQGSEA. After removal of 6 bases from V and 4 bases from J, the junction contained 7 bases not matched to a gene. The CDR3 runs 14 residues. Here the CDR3 reads CSVEGQGIADTQYF. The DNA of the CDR3 is TGCAGCGTGGAGGGACAGGGGATCGCAGATACGCAGTATTTT.

This chain links TRBV29-1 with TRBJ1-4; possibly TRBD1 for D (6 bases). From germline, CDR1 is SQVTM and CDR2 ANQGSEA. The CDR3 loop spans 12 amino acids. Trimming shortened V by 4 bases and J by 8 bases, and 11 bases separated the two germline ends. The CDR3 DNA is TGCAGCGTTGCACAGGGCGGGGAAAAACTGTTTTTT. It codes for CSVAQGGEKLFF.

This rearrangement joins TRBV3-1 to TRBJ2-3; D may be TRBD2 (5 bases). CDR1 is LGHDT, CDR2 YNNKEL, per germline (reference sequence). The CDR3 is 15 amino acids. V was pared by 2 bases and J by 1 base, with 10 bases between. CDR3 nucleotides: TGTGCCAGCAGCCAACTACTGGAGGGCACAGATACGCAGTATTTT. Translated, it gives CASSQLLEGTDTQYF.

This clonotype was seen only once. The J gene is TRBJ1-2, the V gene TRBV12-3 or TRBV12-4; possible D gene TRBD1, 5 bases. Trimming left V 3 bases short and J 6 bases short, with 8 bases between. This CDR3 is 12 amino acids long. The CDR3 region has the DNA TGTGCCAGCAGTTTTGCAGGGAATGGCTACACCTTC. Protein: CASSFAGNGYTF.

This rearrangement joins TRBV29-1 to TRBJ1-2; maybe TRBD1 (6 bases). The CDR3 consists of 13 residues. V shed 5 bases and J shed 1 base, with 11 bases lying between them. CDR1 and CDR2 (germline): SQVTM, ANQGSEA. This chain's CDR3 is CSVSSGDNYGYTF. CDR3 coding DNA: TGCAGCGTTTCGTCAGGGGATAACTATGGCTACACCTTC.

CDR3 sequence (DNA): TGTGCCAGCCTCGTAGCACGCTCGAACACCGGGGAGCTGTTTTTT. Translating it yields CASLVARSNTGELFF. The genes are TRBV28 and TRBJ2-2; no clear D gene. Germline CDR1 is MDHEN and CDR2 is SYDVKM. The CDR3 extends over 15 amino acids. Trimming cost V 8 bases and J 0 bases, with 13 bases left between them.

This sequence joins TRBV20-1 and TRBJ1-1; 8 nucleotides agree with TRBD1. Germline values: CDR1 DFQATT, CDR2 SNEGSKA (reference sequence). The CDR3 runs to 16 residues. V was clipped by 3 bases and J by 0 bases; unmatched bases: 9. CDR3 bases: TGCAGTGCTAGGCCGAGACAGGGGCGCATGAACACTGAAGCTTTCTTT. Its protein is CSARPRQGRMNTEAFF.

This chain uses TRBV20-1 with TRBJ1-1, with 8 nucleotides matching TRBD1. Looked up from germline, CDR1 is DFQATT and CDR2 is SNEGSKA (reference sequence). J gave up 5 bases and V 4 bases, and 6 bases lay outside the gene matches. The CDR3 runs 13 residues. The CDR3 nucleotides are TGCAGTGCTACCCAGGGGGCCCTAACTGAAGCTTTCTTT. This codes for CSATQGALTEAFF.

The rearrangement joins TRBV30 to TRBJ1-2, with 8 nucleotides matching TRBD1. The CDR3 totals 13 residues. The J segment lost 6 bases and the V segment lost 0 bases, leaving 3 bases of the junction unmatched. Germline assignment: CDR1 GTSNPN and CDR2 SVGIG (reference sequence). In DNA form, the CDR3 reads TGTGCCTGGAGTGTACGACAGGGGAATGGCTACACCTTC. It encodes CAWSVRQGNGYTF. The variable domain in full, with the rest retrieved from reference TRBV30 and TRBJ1-2, is SQTIHQWPATLVQPVGSPLSLECTVEGTSNPNLYWYRQAAGRGLQLLFYSVGIGQISSEVPQNLSASRPQDRQFILSSKKLLLSDSGFYLCAWSVRQGNGYTFGSGTRLTVV.

The rearrangement uses TRBV7-9 and TRBJ2-3, with TRBD2 as a possible D gene (5 bases). The CDR3 loop spans 14 amino acids. The V end was cut by 0 bases, the J end by 2 bases, with 6 bases between. Germline V gene data show CDR1 as SEHNR and CDR2 as FQNEAQ (reference sequence). CDR3 DNA: TGTGCCAGCAGCTTAGCTAGCGACACAGATACGCAGTATTTT. Its protein is CASSLASDTDTQYF.

This chain links TRBV4-3 with TRBJ1-1; 7 nucleotides agree with TRBD1. Per the germline V gene, CDR1 is LGHNA and CDR2 is YSLEER. The CDR3 length is 17 residues. After removal of 6 bases from V and 4 bases from J, the junction contained 17 bases not matched to a gene. The DNA of the CDR3 is TGCGCCAGCAGTCTATTTAAAGACAGGGTGTCACTCACTGAAGCTTTCTTT. Its protein product is CASSLFKDRVSLTEAFF.

The chain has TRBV20-1 and TRBJ1-5, with D possibly TRBD1 on 6 matching bases. In germline, CDR1 is DFQATT, CDR2 SNEGSKA (reference sequence). V lost 6 bases, J lost 4 bases, and 16 bases lay in between. The CDR3 length is 14 residues. This chain's CDR3 is CSAAGDTSNQPQHF. CDR3 coding DNA: TGCAGTGCAGCCGGGGACACATCGAATCAGCCCCAGCATTTT.